A selection of T cell receptor beta chains follows, all from one sample in a study of blood T cell repertoires in COVID-19. This table comes from immunoSEQ multiplex PCR, and its TCRdb copy is limited to in-frame clones, with some not included. The profile shows about 200,000 clones, just under 85% of them singletons. Sequenced input: peripheral blood. The receptors come from a human donor with acute or convalescent COVID-19. The donor label of this sample is uncertain. CDR3s include the opening cysteine and the closing phenylalanine or tryptophan. The D gene is left open where the match is weak. Where a row states a size, it is once, few, many or the class of an expanded clone; other rows omit it.

J gene | D gene | V gene | clone size | CDR3 protein | CDR3 DNA
TRBJ2-7 | . | TRBV7-3 | once | CASSYTEGLLHEQYF | TGTGCCAGCAGCTATACAGAGGGACTTCTCCACGAGCAGTACTTC
TRBJ1-1 | . | TRBV11-2 | once | CASSFYKRSAFF | TGTGCCAGCAGCTTTTACAAGCGGTCGGCTTTCTTT
TRBJ1-3 | . | TRBV7-2 | . | CASGAGGTSGNTIYF | TGTGCCAGCGGAGCAGGAGGGACCTCTGGAAACACCATATATTTT
TRBJ2-3 | . | TRBV29-1 | . | CSVETARTDTQYF | TGCAGCGTTGAGACAGCCCGCACAGATACGCAGTATTTT
TRBJ1-3 | . | TRBV5-5 | once | CASSPWPQGPDSGNTIYF | TGTGCCAGCAGCCCATGGCCCCAGGGCCCCGACTCTGGAAACACCATATATTTT
TRBJ1-1 | . | TRBV2 | . | CASSVNTEAFF | TGTGCCAGCAGTGTTAATACTGAAGCTTTCTTT
TRBJ1-2 | TRBD1 | TRBV19 | few | CASRKQGGNYGYTF | TGTGCCAGTAGGAAACAGGGGGGTAACTATGGCTACACCTTC
TRBJ1-2 | . | TRBV19 | . | CASNAGLYGYTF | TGTGCCAGTAACGCGGGGCTCTATGGCTACACCTTC
TRBJ2-1 | . | TRBV27 | . | CASSLSRGYNEQFF | TGTGCCAGCAGTTTAAGTCGGGGTTACAATGAGCAGTTCTTC
TRBJ2-7 | TRBD1 | TRBV7-2 | . | CASSLGQGISYEQYF | TGTGCCAGCAGCTTGGGACAGGGAATCTCCTACGAGCAGTACTTC
TRBJ2-3 | TRBD2 | TRBV30 | . | CAWRLAGGPGAQYF | TGTGCCTGGAGGTTAGCGGGAGGGCCCGGGGCGCAGTATTTT
TRBJ2-2 | TRBD2 | TRBV28 | . | CASSLGGRVTGELFF | TGTGCCAGCAGTTTGGGCGGGAGGGTTACCGGGGAGCTGTTTTTT
TRBJ1-1 | TRBD1 | TRBV6-6 | once | CASSTRDRTNTEAFF | TGTGCCAGCAGTACCCGGGACAGGACGAACACTGAAGCTTTCTTT
TRBJ2-1 | TRBD2 | TRBV11-1 | . | CASSLDPSGRFEQFF | TGTGCCAGCAGCTTAGATCCTAGCGGGAGGTTTGAGCAGTTCTTC
TRBJ2-7 | TRBD2 | TRBV6-6 | few | CASSYSTAGANYEQYF | TGTGCCAGCAGTTACTCGACAGCGGGGGCGAACTACGAGCAGTACTTC
TRBJ2-7 | . | TRBV4-2 | . | CASSQESSSYEQYF | TGTGCCAGCAGCCAAGAATCGAGCTCCTACGAGCAGTACTTC
TRBJ2-7 | . | TRBV7-9 | . | CASSLSGEIGYEQYF | TGTGCCAGCAGCTTATCGGGGGAAATCGGATACGAGCAGTACTTC
TRBJ2-6 | . | TRBV18 | few | CASSPQQGSLTF | TGTGCCAGCTCACCACAGCAGGGTTCCCTGACTTTC
TRBJ2-1 | TRBD2 | TRBV5-6 | . | CASSLAASGNNEQFF | TGTGCCAGCAGCTTGGCGGCTAGCGGGAACAATGAGCAGTTCTTC
TRBJ2-7 | TRBD2 | TRBV7-2 | few | CASSQRGGLGVYEQYF | TGTGCCAGCAGCCAAAGAGGGGGACTAGGTGTTTACGAGCAGTACTTC
TRBJ1-2 | . | TRBV6-5 | few | CASSRGKANYGYTF | TGTGCCAGCAGTAGGGGGAAAGCTAACTATGGCTACACCTTC
TRBJ2-2 | TRBD1 | TRBV5-4 | . | CASSLGQGETNTGELFF | TGTGCCAGCAGCTTGGGACAGGGGGAGACGAACACCGGGGAGCTGTTTTTT
TRBJ1-5 | TRBD1 | TRBV5-8 | . | CASSGQGRRNQPQHF | TGTGCCAGCAGCGGACAGGGAAGGCGCAATCAGCCCCAGCATTTT
TRBJ1-4 | . | TRBV10-3 | few | CAISRGLNEKLFF | TGTGCCATCTCCCGCGGACTAAATGAAAAACTGTTTTTT
TRBJ1-2 | . | TRBV4-1 | . | CASSQESTGIYGYTF | TGCGCCAGCAGCCAAGAATCCACAGGGATCTATGGCTACACCTTC
TRBJ2-1 | . | TRBV3-1/TRBV3-2 | . | CASSQDYTYNEQFF | TGTGCCAGCAGCCAAGACTATACCTACAATGAGCAGTTCTTC
TRBJ2-7 | . | TRBV7-2 | . | CASSGSSYEQYF | TGTGCCAGCAGCGGGAGCTCCTACGAGCAGTACTTC
TRBJ1-1 | TRBD1 | TRBV20-1 | once | CSASISAGTGGLAFF | TGCAGTGCTAGTATCAGCGCAGGGACAGGGGGGTTAGCTTTCTTT
TRBJ2-1 | . | TRBV5-1 | . | CASSLTSSYNEQFF | TGCGCCAGCAGTTTGACTAGCTCCTACAATGAGCAGTTCTTC
TRBJ1-1 | . | TRBV4-1 | once | CASSQTGSMNTEAFF | TGCGCCAGCAGCCAAACAGGGAGCATGAACACTGAAGCTTTCTTT
TRBJ1-6 | . | TRBV5-8 | once | CASSGRLNSPLHF | TGTGCCAGCAGCGGCAGACTTAATTCACCCCTCCACTTT
TRBJ2-5 | . | TRBV29-1 | . | CSVEKGAEETQYF | TGCAGCGTTGAAAAGGGAGCAGAAGAGACCCAGTACTTC
TRBJ2-7 | TRBD1 | TRBV3-1/TRBV3-2 | . | CASSLTGGEQYF | TGTGCCAGCAGCCTTACAGGGGGCGAGCAGTACTTC
TRBJ2-7 | TRBD1 | TRBV11-2 | . | CASSPTGTGGVYEQYF | TGTGCCAGCAGCCCGACCGGGACAGGGGGGGTCTACGAGCAGTACTTC
TRBJ2-1 | . | TRBV28 | . | CASSSQMSEQFF | TGTGCCAGCAGTTCTCAGATGTCTGAGCAGTTCTTC
TRBJ1-1 | . | TRBV11-3 | . | CASSLAGGNTEAFF | TGTGCCAGCAGCTTAGCGGGGGGGAACACTGAAGCTTTCTTT
TRBJ2-3 | . | TRBV5-1 | . | CASSWPTGPPGADTQYF | TGCGCCAGCAGCTGGCCAACAGGGCCGCCTGGGGCAGATACGCAGTATTTT
TRBJ2-1 | TRBD2 | TRBV5-6 | . | CASSLNPGGMRYNEQFF | TGTGCCAGCAGCTTAAATCCCGGGGGGATGCGGTACAATGAGCAGTTCTTC
TRBJ2-7 | TRBD2 | TRBV11-2 | . | CASSLPTGGPGEQYF | TGTGCCAGCAGCTTACCGACGGGAGGGCCGGGCGAGCAGTACTTC
TRBJ2-3 | . | TRBV7-2 | . | CASTLRGGADTQYF | TGTGCCAGCACCTTAAGGGGGGGAGCAGATACGCAGTATTTT
TRBJ2-4 | . | TRBV5-1 | few | CASSLVPGAGSGDIQYF | TGCGCCAGCAGCTTGGTACCCGGGGCGGGGAGTGGGGACATTCAGTACTTC
TRBJ2-3 | TRBD2 | TRBV5-4 | . | CALNDASGSTDTQYF | TGTGCCCTTAACGATGCTAGCGGAAGCACAGATACGCAGTATTTT
TRBJ2-7 | . | TRBV6-6 | . | CASSYSSGGEQYF | TGTGCCAGCAGTTACTCATCCGGGGGCGAGCAGTACTTC
TRBJ1-1 | . | TRBV6-5 | . | CASIRDGGDWTEAFF | TGTGCCAGCATAAGGGATGGGGGGGACTGGACTGAAGCTTTCTTT
TRBJ2-5 | . | TRBV5-1 | . | CASSPRIQETQYF | TGCGCCAGCAGTCCGCGGATTCAAGAGACCCAGTACTTC
TRBJ1-1 | TRBD1 | TRBV19 | . | CASSIGRQGAGEAFF | TGTGCCAGTAGTATAGGGAGACAGGGGGCGGGGGAAGCTTTCTTT
TRBJ1-2 | . | TRBV7-9 | . | CASSQQVNYGYTF | TGTGCCAGCAGTCAACAGGTTAACTATGGCTACACCTTC
TRBJ2-5 | . | TRBV20-1 | . | CSGLLKTQYF | TGCAGTGGACTGCTGAAGACCCAGTACTTC
TRBJ1-1 | TRBD1 | TRBV5-6 | . | CASSLGTGGRAFF | TGTGCCAGCAGCTTGGGGACAGGAGGAAGAGCTTTCTTT
TRBJ2-1 | TRBD1 | TRBV25-1 | few | CASSDLLDRNEQFF | TGTGCCAGCAGTGACCTTCTGGACAGGAATGAGCAGTTCTTC
TRBJ2-7 | TRBD1 | TRBV28 | . | CASSLPGTGGGEQYF | TGTGCCAGCAGTTTACCCGGGACAGGGGGCGGCGAGCAGTACTTC
TRBJ2-1 | . | TRBV6-5 | . | CASSPRTTYNEQFF | TGTGCCAGCAGCCCACGGACTACATACAATGAGCAGTTCTTC
TRBJ2-6 | . | TRBV24-1 | . | CATSDPYIKGANVLTF | TGTGCCACCAGTGACCCTTACATAAAGGGGGCCAACGTCCTGACTTTC
TRBJ1-1 | . | TRBV6-4 | once | CASKSYKNTEAFF | TGTGCCAGCAAATCGTACAAGAACACTGAAGCTTTCTTT
TRBJ1-1 | . | TRBV3-1/TRBV3-2 | few | CASSQGEGSAEAFF | TGTGCCAGCAGCCAAGGTGAAGGGAGCGCTGAAGCTTTCTTT